This TCR beta chain appears in the sequencing data of a study of blood T cell repertoires in COVID-19. Germline CDR1 LNHDA, CDR2 SQIVND (reference sequence). The CDR3 is 14 residues long. V dropped 5 bases and J dropped 3; count of bases not matched to a gene: 6. The repertoire was sequenced with immunoSEQ multiplex PCR; TCRdb's copy has only in-frame clones and lacks some. Of a few hundred thousand clones listed, more than 85% are singletons. The V and J genes are TRBV19 and TRBJ1-2; 7 nucleotides agree with TRBD1. The receptor was isolated from a woman younger than 45 who had recovered from COVID-19. What was sequenced was PBMCs or T cells enriched from blood (not recorded which). The CDR3 sequence: CASSPFGTDYGYTF. For the CDR3, the DNA is TGTGCCAGTAGTCCTTTCGGGACAGACTATGGCTACACCTTC.